The text below deals with one TCR beta chain. Its antigen is unidentified. The record originates from a study of T cell repertoires in cytomegalovirus infection. TCRdb re-analysed the reads in MiXCR, keeping a single row per CDR3 protein. The sample includes 740,000 or so distinct CDR3 sequences, roughly a third seen only once; the top ten take around 2.6%. Study-wide results and limits: Public TCR beta family frequency separated CMV-and-HLA carriers, including in an independent cohort.

V was clipped by 5 bases and J by 6 bases, with 17 bases between them. The CDR3 runs to 15 residues. Source material: PBMCs. This sequence was found in a human donor in good health (CMV status not recorded). Some clones in this sample may be carry-over from other donors' samples. The chain carries TRBV12-3 or TRBV12-4 and TRBJ2-1; no reliable D call. The CDR3 DNA follows: TGTGCCAGCAGTCCAACCGTGGGTAGCCTCAATGAGCAGTTCTTC. This gives the protein CASSPTVGSLNEQFF.